The rows below give T cell receptor beta chains drawn from one sample of a study of neurological immune-mediated disorders. TCRdb re-called the 5' RACE reads with MiXCR, one entry per CDR3 protein. The repertoire includes around 40,000 distinct CDR3 sequences, roughly 13% of them detected once, and 1.3% sits in the top ten. Source material: PBMCs. The receptors were gathered from a female donor in good health. The CDR3 runs from the conserved cysteine through the conserved F or W. Each record gives: CDR3 length, V gene, J gene, CDR3 protein.

13	TRBV5-1	TRBJ1-6	CASSATENSPLHF
14	TRBV6-5	TRBJ2-7	CASSYREGSYEQYF
12	TRBV12-3/TRBV12-4	TRBJ2-6	CASRGEPNVLTF
15	TRBV14	TRBJ2-3	CASSQGGPLTDTQYF
15	TRBV7-3	TRBJ2-5	CASSLRGDRRETQYF
15	TRBV7-2	TRBJ2-1	CASSLVTGGGNEQFF
17	TRBV5-1	TRBJ1-1	CASSLNKDRGTETEAFF
15	TRBV11-3	TRBJ2-1	CASSFSGRNYNEQFF
13	TRBV20-1	TRBJ2-7	CSASVGTGDEQYF
15	TRBV2	TRBJ2-2	CASRAATSNTGELFF
12	TRBV7-9	TRBJ2-7	CANRPDGYERYF
14	TRBV2	TRBJ1-6	CASSETGPNSPLHF
13	TRBV20-1	TRBJ1-1	CSASQLDRKKAFF
15	TRBV5-6	TRBJ2-1	CASSMDRSSYNEQFF
14	TRBV9	TRBJ2-4	CASSGPGQENIQYF
18	TRBV5-1	TRBJ2-2	CASAFGGGTPRNTGELFF
15	TRBV5-1	TRBJ1-6	CASSLTDSENSPLHF
12	TRBV5-1	TRBJ2-2	CASSLESGELFF
17	TRBV20-1	TRBJ1-5	CSASVPFGVGGDQPQHF
14	TRBV11-2	TRBJ1-4	CASSHRTGNEKLFF
15	TRBV6-2/TRBV6-3	TRBJ1-3	CASSASDLSGNTIYF
14	TRBV11-3	TRBJ2-1	CASSPDLSYNEQLF
14	TRBV20-1	TRBJ1-2	CSARESLGPGGYTF
13	TRBV29-1	TRBJ1-1	CSGTRGANTEAFF
16	TRBV5-1	TRBJ2-5	CASSSRPGLAEETQYF
12	TRBV19	TRBJ2-1	CASSPRTGEQFF
17	TRBV7-9	TRBJ2-1	CASSLGLAYLSYNEQFF
12	TRBV18	TRBJ2-3	CASSPRGDTQYF
14	TRBV29-1	TRBJ1-3	CSVSDGSSGNTIYF
15	TRBV18	TRBJ1-1	CASSPSIDLNTEAFF
14	TRBV30	TRBJ2-2	CAWSVGGTTGELFF
14	TRBV20-1	TRBJ2-7	CSARTSGSSYEQYF
19	TRBV6-2/TRBV6-3	TRBJ2-3	CASSYSTSGTLLGTDTQYF
14	TRBV7-9	TRBJ2-7	CASSLLFSTHEQYF
11	TRBV2	TRBJ1-2	CASSENYGITF
13	TRBV30	TRBJ2-7	CAWSGGVPYEQYF
16	TRBV24-1	TRBJ2-1	CATSDAGGSSYNEQFF
15	TRBV5-1	TRBJ2-5	CASSSPGTGEETQYF
15	TRBV28	TRBJ1-5	CASSLGWLNNQPQHF